A single sample is the source of the 14 T cell receptor beta chains below, sequenced in a study of blood T cell repertoires in COVID-19. Sequenced by immunoSEQ multiplex PCR; TCRdb stores in-frame clones only, minus some. The data contain approximately 220,000 clones, about 87% of them singletons. The source material was peripheral blood. The receptor source for this set is a man aged 60 to 69 who had recovered from COVID-19.

The gene calls are TRBV19 and TRBJ1-4; 7 positions agree with TRBD1. The CDR3 has 15 residues. Per the germline V gene, CDR1 is LNHDA and CDR2 is SQIVND (reference sequence). The J segment lost 0 bases and the V segment lost 10 bases, leaving 8 bases of the junction unmatched. The CDR3 region has the DNA TGTGCCACCAAACCAACAGGGGCAACTAATGAAAAACTGTTTTTT. Translating gives CATKPTGATNEKLFF.

The rearrangement joins TRBV4-1 to TRBJ2-5; 7 bases line up with TRBD2. The germline V gene encodes CDR1 MGHRA and CDR2 YSYEKL. The CDR3 loop spans 16 amino acids. J lost 2 bases, V lost 0 bases, and 6 bases had no gene match. The DNA for the CDR3 is TGCGCCAGCAGCCAAGAACAGCGGGACTCACAAGAGACCCAGTACTTC. Translated: CASSQEQRDSQETQYF.

This CDR3 is CASSLQSGTSGSWQETQYF. CDR3 in DNA: TGTGCCAGCAGCCTCCAGTCCGGGACTAGCGGGAGTTGGCAAGAGACCCAGTACTTC. The rearrangement joins TRBV4-2 to TRBJ2-5; 14 bases fit TRBD2. Germline V lookup: CDR1 LGHNA, CDR2 YNFKEQ. The CDR3 totals 19 residues. V lost 4 bases, J lost 2 bases, and 12 bases stayed unmatched.

CDR3 nucleotides: TGTGCCAGCAGTTCCCGACAGGGGTCGTACACTGAAGCTTTCTTT. Its protein product is CASSSRQGSYTEAFF. The chain employs TRBV6-6 and TRBJ1-1, with 8 positions matching TRBD1. Germline values: CDR1 MNHNY, CDR2 SVGAGI (reference sequence). This CDR3 comprises 15 residues. V lost 4 bases to trimming and J lost 3 bases; unmatched junction nucleotides: 7.

This chain connects TRBV7-2 to TRBJ2-7; 10 bases map to TRBD1. The V gene end was trimmed by 4 bases and the J gene end by 1 base; junction bases not matched to a gene: 7. In germline, CDR1 is SGHTA, CDR2 FQGNSA. This CDR3 has 16 amino acids. The CDR3 DNA sequence: TGTGCCAGCAGCTCGTCGGACAGGGGGTGGTCCTACGAGCAGTACTTC. This encodes CASSSSDRGWSYEQYF.

The genes are TRBV4-2 and TRBJ2-2; 12 nucleotides align to TRBD2. With 4 bases clipped from V and 10 bases from J, the junction kept 7 bases outside the gene matches. This CDR3 is 15 amino acids long. The germline V gene has CDR1 LGHNA and CDR2 YNFKEQ. The CDR3 sequence is CASSRWTSGIEELFF. The CDR3 DNA sequence: TGTGCCAGCAGCCGATGGACTAGCGGGATTGAGGAGCTGTTTTTT.

The gene calls are TRBV21-1 and TRBJ2-1; TRBD2, the D gene given by the table, was not confirmed from the DNA. TRBV21-1 is described as a pseudogene. The CDR3 is 20 amino acids. CDR3 nucleotides: TGTGCCCCCCCAAAGATGAAGCCCAGGACTAGCGGGAGCTCCTACAATGAGCAGTTCTTC. It codes for CAPPKMKPRTSGSSYNEQFF.

This clone was found many times. This sequence joins TRBV14 and TRBJ1-5, with D unresolved. Germline assignment: CDR1 SGHDN and CDR2 FVKESK. The CDR3 sequence is 13 residues long. The germline V and J ends were trimmed by 2 bases and 14 bases, with 16 bases remaining between them. Written as DNA, the CDR3 is TGTGCCAGCAGCCAACGTGCTTTGAGCCGAAAGCATTTT. It codes for CASSQRALSRKHF.

The chain is built from TRBV5-8 and TRBJ2-7; D is perhaps TRBD1 (5 bases). Per the germline V gene, CDR1 is SGHTS and CDR2 is YDEGEE. V gave up 3 bases and J gave up 3 bases, with 16 bases separating them. The CDR3 contains 15 residues. The CDR3 here is CASSSRQRSSYEQYF. The DNA for the CDR3 is TGTGCCAGCAGCTCTAGACAGAGGTCTAGCTACGAGCAGTACTTC. Full variable domain (missing parts from reference TRBV5-8 and TRBJ2-7): EAGVTQSPTHLIKTRGQQATLRCSPISGHTSVYWYQQALGLGLQFLLWYDEGEERNRGNFPPRFSGRQFPNYSSELNVNALELEDSALYLCASSSRQRSSYEQYFGPGTRLTVT.

The chain employs TRBV3-1 (or the pseudogene TRBV3-2) and TRBJ1-2, with D tentatively TRBD1 (5 bases). The V and J ends lost 2 bases and 14 bases respectively, with 18 bases between them. Germline CDR1 LGHDT, CDR2 YNNKEL (reference sequence). This CDR3 is 13 amino acids long. CDR3: CASSQFWGDLGTF. CDR3 DNA sequence: TGTGCCAGCAGCCAATTTTGGGGGGACCTTGGTACCTTC.

The sample holds a few counts of this clone. The chain has TRBV14 and TRBJ1-3; 7 bases align to TRBD1. This CDR3 spans 15 amino acids. Per the germline V gene, CDR1 is SGHDN and CDR2 is FVKESK. J gave up 0 bases and V 5 bases, and 4 bases lay outside the gene matches. The CDR3 DNA sequence: TGTGCCAGCAGCACCGGGACAGTCTCTGGAAACACCATATATTTT. It specifies CASSTGTVSGNTIYF. Filled out from reference TRBV14 and TRBJ1-3, the complete variable domain reads EAGVTQFPSHSVIEKGQTVTLRCDPISGHDNLYWYRRVMGKEIKFLLHFVKESKQDESGMPNNRFLAERTGGTYSTLKVQPAELEDSGVYFCASSTGTVSGNTIYFGEGSWLTVV.

The chain recombines TRBV7-3 with TRBJ1-3; no firm D call. The CDR3 consists of 13 residues. Trimming cost V 6 bases and J 0 bases, with 6 bases left between them. The germline V gene has CDR1 SGHTA and CDR2 FQGTGA. The CDR3 loop is CASSTSSGNTIYF. In DNA, the CDR3 is TGTGCCAGCAGTACGAGCTCTGGAAACACCATATATTTT.

This sequence joins TRBV19 and TRBJ1-3, with TRBD1 matching over 7 bases. This CDR3 has 18 amino acids. With V trimmed by 3 bases and J by 0 bases, 11 bases remained unmatched. Looked up from germline, CDR1 is LNHDA and CDR2 is SQIVND (reference sequence). CDR3 sequence: CASSIFIGTASSGNTIYF. CDR3 DNA: TGTGCCAGTAGTATTTTTATCGGGACAGCGAGCTCTGGAAACACCATATATTTT.

As DNA, the CDR3 is TGTGCCAGCAGCCCGACGGGATGGTACGAGCAGTACTTC. Translating gives CASSPTGWYEQYF. The rearrangement links TRBV7-9 to TRBJ2-7, with D tentatively TRBD2 (5 bases). Trimming pared 5 bases from V and 4 bases from J, leaving 12 bases between. This CDR3 comprises 13 residues. The germline V gene has CDR1 SEHNR and CDR2 FQNEAQ (reference sequence).